Presented here are 20 T cell receptor beta chains from one specimen sequenced in a study of blood T cell repertoires in COVID-19. The table came from immunoSEQ multiplex PCR; TCRdb's copy has only in-frame clones and leaves some out. Among about 54,000 clones, 90% were seen once, and the ten largest hold more than 6.5%. Specimen: peripheral blood. These receptors all stem from a woman in her forties with active COVID-19.

The chain links TRBV19 to TRBJ2-2; 12 bases agree with TRBD2. V gave up 8 bases and J gave up 6 bases; unmatched junction bases: 7. CDR1 and CDR2 (germline): LNHDA, SQIVND (reference sequence). This CDR3 spans 15 amino acids. The CDR3 DNA sequence: TGTGCCAGTGGGCCTAGCGGGGGGGCGTCCGGGGAGCTGTTTTTT. It encodes CASGPSGGASGELFF.

V and J are TRBV19 and TRBJ1-1; D gene uncertain. CDR1 is LNHDA and CDR2 is SQIVND in the germline V gene (reference sequence). CDR3 length equals 14 residues. Trimming took 5 bases from V and 14 from J, leaving 24 bases between them. The CDR3 DNA follows: TGTGCCAGTAGTCCGACGAGGGCCAACCCCCCGGGCTTCTTT. Amino acid sequence: CASSPTRANPPGFF.

V and J are TRBV13 and TRBJ1-1, with 11 bases aligning to TRBD1. The CDR3 sequence is 15 residues long. V gave up 5 bases and J gave up 4 bases; unmatched junction bases: 6. Germline V gene data show CDR1 as PRHDT and CDR2 as FYEKMQ (reference sequence). The CDR3 DNA follows: TGTGCCAGCAGCACGCGGACAGGGGGCTTCACTGAAGCTTTCTTT. Encoded protein: CASSTRTGGFTEAFF.

This clone occurred once. The chain couples TRBV5-6 to TRBJ1-1; perhaps TRBD1 as D (6 bases). Germline V gene lookup returns CDR1 SGHDT and CDR2 YYEEEE. Trimming took off 0 bases at V and 6 bases at J, with 12 bases between the two ends. This CDR3 is built from 14 residues. In nucleotides, the CDR3 is TGTGCCAGCAGCTTGGACAGGGTGTTCGCTGAAGCTTTCTTT. Its translation: CASSLDRVFAEAFF. The full variable domain, with the rest looked up from reference TRBV5-6 and TRBJ1-1, is DAGVTQSPTHLIKTRGQQVTLRCSPKSGHDTVSWYQQALGQGPQFIFQYYEEEERQRGNFPDRFSGHQFPNYSSELNVNALLLGDSALYLCASSLDRVFAEAFFGQGTRLTVV.

The chain is built from TRBV7-9 and TRBJ2-3, with 11 bases that match TRBD1. V lost 8 bases to trimming and J lost 4 bases; unmatched junction nucleotides: 11. CDR1 is SEHNR, CDR2 FQNEAQ, per germline (reference sequence). The CDR3 length is 16 residues. The CDR3 spells CASPEVGTGGADTQYF. The CDR3 nucleotides read TGTGCCAGCCCCGAGGTCGGGACAGGGGGTGCAGATACGCAGTATTTT.

The V and J genes are TRBV5-5 and TRBJ2-5; D is perhaps TRBD1 (6 bases). V lost 4 bases and J lost 3, with 10 bases in between. There are 13 residues in the CDR3. Per germline, CDR1 SGHKS and CDR2 YYEKEE (reference sequence). CDR3 sequence: CASSIQGEETQYF. CDR3 nucleotide sequence: TGTGCCAGCAGCATACAGGGTGAAGAGACCCAGTACTTC.

The genes are TRBV27 and TRBJ1-1; D gene ambiguous. Germline V gene data show CDR1 as MNHEY and CDR2 as SMNVEV (reference sequence). The CDR3 is 15 amino acids. Deletions cut 8 bases from V and 4 bases from J, with 20 bases between. The CDR3 DNA sequence: TGTGCCAGCCGTCCGAATACGGTTTGGAGCACTGAAGCTTTCTTT. It encodes CASRPNTVWSTEAFF.

The rearrangement uses TRBV25-1 and TRBJ2-5; D might be TRBD1 (5 bases). V was shortened by 8 bases and J by 1 base, with 14 bases between the two germline ends. This CDR3 has 14 residues. Looked up from germline, CDR1 is MGHDK and CDR2 is SYGVNS. The CDR3 region is CASGALGVQETQYF. The CDR3 coding sequence is TGTGCCAGCGGGGCCTTAGGGGTCCAAGAGACCCAGTACTTC.

The V and J genes are TRBV6-5 and TRBJ1-1; TRBD1 agrees at 8 bases. The V and J ends lost 8 bases and 0 bases, in that order; junction bases with no gene match: 2. CDR1 is MNHEY and CDR2 is SVGAGI in the germline V gene. The CDR3 is 13 residues long. The CDR3 DNA reads as TGTGCCAGCCGACAGGGGATGAACACTGAAGCTTTCTTT. Translating it yields CASRQGMNTEAFF.

The chain uses TRBV2 and TRBJ1-1; 7 bases are shared with TRBD1. CDR3 size: 13 residues. Germline V lookup: CDR1 SNHLY, CDR2 FYNNEI. The V and J ends lost 7 bases and 7 bases, in that order; junction bases with no gene match: 9. The CDR3 nucleotides read TGTGCCAGCAATTCCAGGGGGTCGAGTGAAGCTTTCTTT. Residues: CASNSRGSSEAFF.

The chain recombines TRBV11-2 with TRBJ1-4, with 7 bases lining up with TRBD1. The CDR3 sequence is 13 residues long. Germline CDR1 SGHAT, CDR2 FQNNGV. After removal of 4 bases from V and 5 bases from J, the junction contained 1 base not matched to a gene. CDR3 in amino acids: CASSWGQNEKLFF. DNA for the CDR3: TGTGCCAGCAGCTGGGGACAGAATGAAAAACTGTTTTTT.

V usage is TRBV18 and J usage is TRBJ2-7; TRBD2 aligns across 10 bases. Per germline, CDR1 KGHSH and CDR2 LQKENI. V shed 2 bases, J shed 3 bases, and the junction held 10 bases outside the gene matches. This CDR3 is built from 17 residues. CDR3 sequence (DNA): TGTGCCAGCTCACCATTTCACGGACTAGCGGATTACTACGAGCAGTACTTC. It encodes CASSPFHGLADYYEQYF.

In this sample, this clone turned up a few times. The rearrangement joins TRBV19 to TRBJ2-7, with 7 positions matching TRBD2. Germline loops: CDR1 LNHDA, CDR2 SQIVND (reference sequence). CDR3 length: 14 amino acids. After removal of 5 bases from V and 1 base from J, the junction contained 5 bases not matched to a gene. The CDR3 nucleotides are TGTGCCAGTAGTTCCCTCGGGGGGTCCTACGAGCAGTACTTC. Protein: CASSSLGGSYEQYF.

This clone appeared once. The V gene is TRBV7-6, the J gene TRBJ2-5; D may be TRBD2 (8 bases). In germline, CDR1 is SGHVS, CDR2 FNYEAQ. This CDR3 is built from 15 residues. Deletions cut 6 bases from V and 5 bases from J, with 19 bases between. Here the CDR3 DNA reads TGTGCCAGCAGTCCGACAGGGCAGCGGGGGGAGACCCAGTACTTC. It specifies CASSPTGQRGETQYF.

The V call is TRBV15, the J call TRBJ1-3, with D perhaps matching TRBD1 (5 bases). The germline V and J ends were trimmed by 0 bases and 4 bases, with 13 bases remaining between them. This CDR3 region has 16 residues. From germline, CDR1 is LNHNV and CDR2 YYDKDF (reference sequence). CDR3 sequence reads: CATSREKRGHGNTIYF. The CDR3, as DNA: TGTGCCACCAGCAGAGAAAAAAGGGGCCACGGAAACACCATATATTTT.

The chain employs TRBV6-1 and TRBJ1-2; TRBD1 matches at 7 bases. The CDR3 has 15 amino acids. The V segment lost 1 base and the J segment 7 bases; nucleotides outside the gene matches: 9. The germline gives CDR1 MNHNS, CDR2 SASEGT. CDR3 residues: CASSEGSGQGGGYTF. The CDR3 DNA follows: TGTGCCAGCAGTGAAGGGTCTGGGCAGGGGGGTGGCTACACCTTC.

The chain couples TRBV9 to TRBJ1-2; TRBD1 matches at 7 bases. The germline CDR1 and CDR2 sequences are SGDLS and YYNGEE. Unmatched junction bases numbered 2, after V lost 3 bases and J lost 0 bases. CDR3 length: 14 residues. CDR3 bases: TGTGCCAGCAGCGGAGGGGGCCCTAACTATGGCTACACCTTC. This gives the protein CASSGGGPNYGYTF.

The gene calls are TRBV4-2 and TRBJ2-3; TRBD2 matches 9 bases. CDR3 length: 16 residues. Germline V lookup: CDR1 LGHNA, CDR2 YNFKEQ. The V gene end was trimmed by 0 bases and the J gene end by 1 base; junction bases not matched to a gene: 2. CDR3 loop: CASSQDLAGGTDTQYF. CDR3 DNA: TGTGCCAGCAGCCAAGATTTAGCGGGGGGCACAGATACGCAGTATTTT.

The rearrangement links TRBV7-2 to TRBJ1-1; weak D call: TRBD1 (5 bases). Germline V CDR1 and CDR2: SGHTA, FQGNSA. Trimming took off 1 base at V and 11 bases at J, with 17 bases between the two ends. The CDR3 spans 14 residues. The CDR3 sequence is CASSLEPGVRMAFF. DNA for the CDR3: TGTGCCAGCAGCTTAGAGCCGGGGGTCCGGATGGCTTTCTTT.

This rearrangement joins TRBV19 to TRBJ1-1; D is undetermined. The V and J ends lost 6 bases and 2 bases respectively, with 13 bases between them. Germline V lookup: CDR1 LNHDA, CDR2 SQIVND (reference sequence). This CDR3 is built from 14 residues. DNA of the CDR3: TGTGCCAGTAGCGTCCCGAACAGAAACACTGAAGCTTTCTTT. Translated: CASSVPNRNTEAFF.